The rows below give T cell receptor beta chains drawn from one sample of a study of yellow fever vaccine responses in identical twins. Each CDR3 protein is one row after TCRdb ran MiXCR on the RT-PCR reads. The repertoire consists of about 23,000 distinct CDR3 sequences, with roughly 80% occurring once and the leading ten covering about 5%. Sequences were derived from T cells from blood (PBMCs), unsorted or a sorted subset (not recorded which), sampled before or after yellow fever vaccination (not recorded which). These receptors were collected from a woman under 30 who received the yellow fever vaccine. CDR3s leave out the opening cysteine and the closing phenylalanine or tryptophan. Each record gives: V gene, J gene, D gene, CDR3 protein. The D gene is left open where the match is weak.

v_gene: TRBV18; j_gene: TRBJ2-7; d_gene: -; CDR3aa: ASSPLGVLSYEQY
v_gene: TRBV12-3/TRBV12-4; j_gene: TRBJ2-4; d_gene: -; CDR3aa: ASREVAKNIQY
v_gene: TRBV23-1; j_gene: TRBJ1-5; d_gene: -; CDR3aa: ASSHGHRDEPQH
v_gene: TRBV6-2/TRBV6-3; j_gene: TRBJ2-2; d_gene: -; CDR3aa: ASRDEGIRSGELF
v_gene: TRBV15; j_gene: TRBJ2-1; d_gene: TRBD1; CDR3aa: ATAFGTGNNEQF
v_gene: TRBV2; j_gene: TRBJ2-1; d_gene: -; CDR3aa: ASITTTEQF
v_gene: TRBV29-1; j_gene: TRBJ2-5; d_gene: -; CDR3aa: SVDEGPGPQY
v_gene: TRBV6-2/TRBV6-3; j_gene: TRBJ1-6; d_gene: TRBD1; CDR3aa: ASSYRDSHNSPLH
v_gene: TRBV20-1; j_gene: TRBJ2-3; d_gene: TRBD2; CDR3aa: SASSGGPRADTQY
v_gene: TRBV13; j_gene: TRBJ2-2; d_gene: -; CDR3aa: ASSLHPKGGIGELF
v_gene: TRBV28; j_gene: TRBJ2-3; d_gene: -; CDR3aa: ASRPQGSDTQY
v_gene: TRBV4-1; j_gene: TRBJ2-6; d_gene: -; CDR3aa: ASSQEGAGANVLT
v_gene: TRBV12-3/TRBV12-4; j_gene: TRBJ2-4; d_gene: -; CDR3aa: ASSPDQAKNIQY
v_gene: TRBV4-1; j_gene: TRBJ2-3; d_gene: TRBD1; CDR3aa: ASSQPSDRGLWGTQY
v_gene: TRBV20-1; j_gene: TRBJ2-3; d_gene: -; CDR3aa: SARDQETQY
v_gene: TRBV14; j_gene: TRBJ2-7; d_gene: -; CDR3aa: ASSQALHYEQY
v_gene: TRBV15; j_gene: TRBJ2-1; d_gene: -; CDR3aa: ATSSEQENNEQF
v_gene: TRBV15; j_gene: TRBJ1-1; d_gene: -; CDR3aa: ATSRAGSTEAF
v_gene: TRBV5-5; j_gene: TRBJ1-1; d_gene: -; CDR3aa: ASSLQGMNTEAF
v_gene: TRBV13; j_gene: TRBJ2-2; d_gene: -; CDR3aa: ASSGQKTGELF
v_gene: TRBV18; j_gene: TRBJ1-2; d_gene: -; CDR3aa: ASSPPIQAYGYT
v_gene: TRBV6-1; j_gene: TRBJ1-1; d_gene: TRBD1; CDR3aa: ASVGQGISTEAF
v_gene: TRBV20-1; j_gene: TRBJ2-2; d_gene: -; CDR3aa: SARPGLQSGELF
v_gene: TRBV2; j_gene: TRBJ1-6; d_gene: -; CDR3aa: ASSDRDLNSPLH
v_gene: TRBV12-3/TRBV12-4; j_gene: TRBJ2-3; d_gene: TRBD2; CDR3aa: ASSLALAGGLTDTQY
v_gene: TRBV29-1; j_gene: TRBJ2-7; d_gene: -; CDR3aa: SVDFGYEQY
v_gene: TRBV11-1; j_gene: TRBJ2-2; d_gene: TRBD2; CDR3aa: ASRKAGELYTGELF
v_gene: TRBV18; j_gene: TRBJ2-1; d_gene: -; CDR3aa: ASSPHNEQF
v_gene: TRBV6-1; j_gene: TRBJ2-1; d_gene: TRBD2; CDR3aa: ASSRAGDSYNEQF
v_gene: TRBV11-2; j_gene: TRBJ2-3; d_gene: -; CDR3aa: ASSLPATDTQY
v_gene: TRBV20-1; j_gene: TRBJ2-1; d_gene: TRBD2; CDR3aa: SARKREHEQF
v_gene: TRBV2; j_gene: TRBJ2-7; d_gene: TRBD2; CDR3aa: VLSSGTSYEQY
v_gene: TRBV10-3; j_gene: TRBJ2-7; d_gene: -; CDR3aa: AISSGHSYEQY
v_gene: TRBV5-1; j_gene: TRBJ2-2; d_gene: -; CDR3aa: ASSLVRPGELF
v_gene: TRBV10-3; j_gene: TRBJ2-1; d_gene: TRBD1; CDR3aa: AISGGTGAGNEQF
v_gene: TRBV7-3; j_gene: TRBJ2-1; d_gene: TRBD2; CDR3aa: ASSLKFGRLGENYNEQF
v_gene: TRBV12-3/TRBV12-4; j_gene: TRBJ2-5; d_gene: TRBD1; CDR3aa: ASSLKGAIETQY
v_gene: TRBV5-6; j_gene: TRBJ2-5; d_gene: -; CDR3aa: ASSLKTAQETQY
v_gene: TRBV6-1; j_gene: TRBJ1-1; d_gene: TRBD1; CDR3aa: ASSRDSHPLMNTEAF
v_gene: TRBV5-1; j_gene: TRBJ2-5; d_gene: TRBD1; CDR3aa: ASSFGTGDLETQY
v_gene: TRBV2; j_gene: TRBJ2-5; d_gene: -; CDR3aa: ASSEARRVETQY